The TCR beta chain under discussion was sequenced for a study of T-cell memory formation after mild COVID-19. Study-wide results and limits: SARS-CoV-2 specificity was not confirmed for second-wave clones peaking on day 37.

Concerning this clonotype itself: Its matching antigen is unknown.

Each CDR3 protein is one row after TCRdb ran MiXCR on the 5' RACE reads. The profile shows around 340,000 distinct CDR3 sequences, around 21% of them singletons. Sequencing was done on a sample of PBMCs or a T cell subset sorted from them (not recorded which). The receptor's source is an adult woman who had mild COVID-19 (a few samples of this study predate the infection). Cell type and time point are not known.

CDR3 sequence: CATSRDLTGQQETQYF. The DNA of the CDR3 is TGTGCCACCAGCAGAGATCTGACAGGGCAACAAGAGACCCAGTACTTC. This chain connects TRBV15 to TRBJ2-5; 7 bases agree with TRBD1. The V gene end was trimmed by 0 bases and the J gene end by 2 bases; junction bases not matched to a gene: 6. There are 16 residues in the CDR3. Germline assignment: CDR1 LNHNV and CDR2 YYDKDF (reference sequence).